The rows below give T cell receptor beta chains drawn from one sample of a study of T-cell memory formation after mild COVID-19. TCRdb reprocessed the 5' RACE reads with MiXCR, giving one entry per CDR3 protein. The data contain fewer than 550,000 distinct CDR3 sequences, 20% of them seen just once; the ten biggest clones take up around 8%. Specimen: PBMCs or a T cell subset sorted from them (not recorded which). The receptors come from an adult woman who had mild COVID-19 (a few samples of this study predate the infection). Cell type and time point are not known. Each CDR3 is given with its conserved first and last residue.

cdr3_aa,cdr3_length,v_call,j_call
CASSYSMAAYLSEMNTEAFF,20,TRBV6-5,TRBJ1-1
CSARGQNRGLNEQYF,15,TRBV20-1,TRBJ2-7
CASSLSGYRQETQYF,15,TRBV5-1,TRBJ2-5
CASSSRLAGGNKGSYEQYF,19,TRBV3-1,TRBJ2-7
CASSSTATYEQYF,13,TRBV11-2,TRBJ2-7
CASSLVQPQHF,11,TRBV5-8,TRBJ1-5
CASRVAGGLAGELFF,15,TRBV6-1,TRBJ2-2
CASSLAPGPDRVENEQFF,18,TRBV5-1,TRBJ2-1
CASSIGQGASEQFF,14,TRBV19,TRBJ2-1
CASSEGGPGEQYF,13,TRBV5-1,TRBJ2-7
CASSLIGTETQYF,13,TRBV27,TRBJ2-5